The entry below gives a single T cell receptor beta chain sequence along with its context. This clonotype showed up just a few times. Its binding antigen is unknown. Qualities for individual bases were not recorded, and no much larger clone is one base off. The source of the sample is a study of T-cell memory formation after mild COVID-19 (dated by TCRdb to about 2021). For context, the study as a whole: Most TCR sequence clusters were specific to one of the two donors. Longitudinal TCRalpha and TCRbeta repertoire sequencing tracked T-cell clones expanding and contracting after mild COVID-19 in a couple of donors. Two young, previously healthy adult volunteers, one female and one male, were included in the cohort. On the study overall, not on this receptor specifically: Some responding clones were detected in pre-infection memory, suggesting pre-existing cross-reactive memory T cells joined the SARS-CoV-2 response. Clones contracting from day 15 to 85 had balanced CD4/CD8 phenotypes, while a second wave expanding from day 15 to 37 was biased towards CD4+. Whether the second-wave clones peaking on day 37 were SARS-CoV-2 specific was not confirmed. The study covered only a couple of mild cases, and larger cohorts including severe cases with pre-infection samples were considered necessary. Contracting CD4+ clones were found mainly in CM and EM memory subsets, while CD8+ clones were enriched in EMRA.

Ficoll-Paque density gradient centrifugation was used to isolate PBMCs. Sequenced on an Illumina NovaSeq 6000. Using 5'RACE with constant-segment primers, TCRalpha and TCRbeta cDNA libraries were constructed, with sample barcodes and unique molecular identifiers added in the process. Trizol reagent was used to extract RNA from every sample. Libraries were amplified in two PCR steps, with a second sample barcode and Illumina TruSeq adapters added in the second step. Sequencing of libraries was performed on an Illumina NovaSeq with 2 x 150 bp paired-end reads. Processing in the source paper ran as follows. The reads were demultiplexed and collapsed into UMI-guided consensus sequences using migec v1.2.7. With mixcr v2.1.11, UMI consensuses were aligned to TRA and TRB V and J templates and assembled into clonotypes. Expanded or contracted clonotypes were those called significant by both edgeR and NoisET, with noise models trained on biological replicates. For edgeR calls, the thresholds were a false discovery rate-adjusted p below 0.01 and a log2 fold-change of 1. As an exploratory analysis of dynamics, max-normalized trajectories of the 1000 most abundant clonotypes were examined with PCA combined with hierarchical clustering. Separately sequenced CD4+ and CD8+ repertoires were used to assign the CD4 or CD8 phenotype of responding clones. In TCRdb, the public reads were trimmed at Q25 with fastp and aligned with MiXCR, with productive beta chains retained. Entries are consolidated by CDR3 protein sequence, retaining the most common genes and DNA. These V and J calls originate from TCRdb's pipeline instead of the authors' own analysis. Counted in this sample were 200,000 to 300,000 distinct CDR3 sequences; 16% of them appeared once. The ten most abundant clones make up 22% of the sample.

V has 2 bases trimmed and J has 3 bases trimmed; junction bases matching no gene number 4. Counted from cysteine to phenylalanine, this CDR3 has 15 amino acids. Only the CDR3 DNA is retained, 45 bases long and in frame from the first base. The CDR1 and CDR2 encoded by the germline V gene are SGHTA and FQGNSA. This sequence originates from a young man who had mild COVID-19 (a few samples of this study predate the infection). The sample titles of this study are shuffled in the database, so cell type and time point are left out; the donor was told from shared clones. Sequenced material: PBMCs or a T cell subset sorted from them (not recorded which). The rearrangement combines TRBV7-2 with TRBJ2-3, with 8 junctional bases fitting TRBD2. The sequence in DNA is TGTGCCAGCAGCTTATGGCGGGGGGTAACAGATACGCAGTATTTT. Translated, it gives CASSLWRGVTDTQYF. This CDR3, with the reference TRBV7-2 and TRBJ2-3 proteins standing in past its ends, gives the full variable domain GAGVSQSPSNKVTEKGKDVELRCDPISGHTALYWYRQSLGQGLEFLIYFQGNSAPDKSGLPSDRFSAERTGGSVSTLTIQRTQQEDSAVYLCASSLWRGVTDTQYFGPGTRLTVL.